The entry that follows covers one T cell receptor beta chain sequence. The antigen is not known. Clones were read by immunoSEQ multiplex PCR, and TCRdb kept only the in-frame ones, dropping some. Among 90,000 to 120,000 clones listed, 70% to 90% were seen once. This sample was included in a study of T cell responses to AZD1222 COVID-19 vaccine. The CDR3 totals 12 residues. The germline V gene encodes CDR1 LGHDT and CDR2 YNNKEL (reference sequence). V was clipped by 1 base and J by 4 bases, with 4 bases between them. The study, taken as a whole, reports: Targeting of unmutated variant regions was reportedly seen in nearly half of spike-specific TCRs. A rise in Spike-specific TCR breadth and depth followed two AZD1222 doses. The donor cohort was predominantly white British with a female majority, and clonal diversity may have been underestimated.

This chain links TRBV3-1 (or the pseudogene TRBV3-2) with TRBJ1-1; no clear D gene. The clonotype originates from an adult who received the AZD1222 COVID-19 vaccine. This sample comprised peripheral blood, obtained 28 days after the second AZD1222 dose. The CDR3 sequence is CASSQVPTEAFF. In DNA, the CDR3 is TGTGCCAGCAGCCAAGTTCCCACTGAAGCTTTCTTT.